The 3 T cell receptor beta chains given below trace back to one sample, sequenced in a study of sequential checkpoint blockade in melanoma. Clones were read by immunoSEQ multiplex PCR, and TCRdb kept only the in-frame ones, dropping some. The sample yields about 4,800 clones, around two thirds seen once. The treatment: randomized to nivolumab then ipilimumab (arm A) or the reverse (arm B). The material sequenced was CD8+ T cells sorted from blood (inferred from file names), taken from a patient given nivolumab and ipilimumab in sequence. These receptors were obtained from a human donor with melanoma.

The chain has TRBV7-6 and TRBJ1-1; tentatively, D is TRBD1 (5 bases). Trimming stripped 6 bases from V and 4 bases from J, with 12 bases between. Germline loops: CDR1 SGHVS, CDR2 FNYEAQ. There are 13 residues in the CDR3. CDR3 region: CASRAGFSTEAFF. The CDR3 nucleotides read TGTGCCAGCAGGGCAGGGTTTAGCACTGAAGCTTTCTTT.

The genes are TRBV28 and TRBJ2-7, with D possibly being TRBD1 (5 bases). The CDR3 covers 13 residues. V lost 8 bases and J 1 base, leaving 12 bases between the germline ends. In germline, CDR1 is MDHEN, CDR2 SYDVKM. The CDR3 DNA sequence: TGTGCCAGCTCGGACACCTTATCCTACGAGCAGTACTTC. It codes for CASSDTLSYEQYF.

This chain joins TRBV27 and TRBJ2-3, with 10 nucleotides matching TRBD2. Germline V lookup: CDR1 MNHEY, CDR2 SMNVEV (reference sequence). The CDR3 covers 17 residues. The V gene end was trimmed by 5 bases and the J gene end by 0 bases; junction bases not matched to a gene: 8. The chain's CDR3 is CASSLVGTSASTDTQYF. The CDR3 DNA sequence: TGTGCCAGCAGTCTTGTCGGGACTAGCGCCAGCACAGATACGCAGTATTTT.